What follows describes a single T cell receptor (beta chain). Its matching antigen is unknown. The same CDR3 can be traced to other DNA sequences in this sample. PCR was performed using 60 Vbeta and 13 Jbeta primers. Sequencing used immunoSEQ multiplex PCR; TCRdb keeps in-frame clones, though not all of them. The sample holds 150,000 to 200,000 clones, just under 80% seen once. The junction had 18 bases not matched to a gene; V was cut back by 6 bases and J by 2 bases. The CDR3 sequence is 19 residues long. The V gene's germline CDR1 is PRHDT and CDR2 FYEKMQ (reference sequence). The sample belongs to a study of cytomegalovirus exposure and HLA in healthy donors. Whole-study findings and limits: By a later analysis, the bulk of CMV-associated TCR beta chains appeared HLA-restricted. High specificity and sensitivity for cytomegalovirus status were reported for the classifier.

Despite likely unrecorded immune exposures, the donors were nominally healthy at the time of sampling. The rearrangement uses TRBV13 and TRBJ2-1, with 8 nucleotides matching TRBD2. Source material: PBMCs. The TCR originated in a man younger than 35 in good health and CMV-seropositive. The CDR3 loop is CASSSGTSGPQDTYNEQFF. The CDR3, as DNA: TGTGCCAGCAGTTCCGGGACTAGTGGACCACAGGATACCTACAATGAGCAGTTCTTC.